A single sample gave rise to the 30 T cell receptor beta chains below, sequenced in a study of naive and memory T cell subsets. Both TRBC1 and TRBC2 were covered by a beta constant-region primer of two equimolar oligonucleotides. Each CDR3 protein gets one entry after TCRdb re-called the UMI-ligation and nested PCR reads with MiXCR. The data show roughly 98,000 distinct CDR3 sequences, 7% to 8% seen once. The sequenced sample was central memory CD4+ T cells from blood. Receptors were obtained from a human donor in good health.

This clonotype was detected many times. The CDR3 DNA reads as TGTGCCAGCAGTCCTGGGACAGGGAATTCTTCACCCCTCCACTTT. Protein sequence: CASSPGTGNSSPLHF. This chain uses TRBV27 with TRBJ1-6, with 9 bases lining up with TRBD1. This CDR3 has 15 residues. Germline V gives CDR1 MNHEY, CDR2 SMNVEV (reference sequence). Trimming at V came to 5 bases and at J to 9 bases, leaving 8 bases not matched to a gene.

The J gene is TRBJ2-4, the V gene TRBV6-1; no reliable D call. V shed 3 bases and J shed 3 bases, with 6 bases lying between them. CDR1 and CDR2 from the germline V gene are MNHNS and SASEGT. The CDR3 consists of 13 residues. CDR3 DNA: TGTGCCAGCAGTGACCACGGCAAAAACATTCAGTACTTC. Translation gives CASSDHGKNIQYF.

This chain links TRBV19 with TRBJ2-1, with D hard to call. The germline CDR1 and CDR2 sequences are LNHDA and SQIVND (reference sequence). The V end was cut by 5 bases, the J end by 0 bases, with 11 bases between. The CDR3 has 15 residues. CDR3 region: CASSHSSGSYNEQFF. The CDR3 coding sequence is TGTGCCAGTAGTCACTCGAGTGGCTCCTACAATGAGCAGTTCTTC.

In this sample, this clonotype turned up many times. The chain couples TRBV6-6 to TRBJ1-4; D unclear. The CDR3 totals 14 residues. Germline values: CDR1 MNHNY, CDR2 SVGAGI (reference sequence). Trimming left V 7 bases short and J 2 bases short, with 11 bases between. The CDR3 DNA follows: TGTGCCAGCACTTTGGGAGGGACTAATGAAAAACTGTTTTTT. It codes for CASTLGGTNEKLFF.

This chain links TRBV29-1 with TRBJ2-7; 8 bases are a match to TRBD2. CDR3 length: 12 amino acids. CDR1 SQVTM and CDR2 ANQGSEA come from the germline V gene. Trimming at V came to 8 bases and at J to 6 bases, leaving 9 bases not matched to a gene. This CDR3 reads CSHWGTRGEQYF. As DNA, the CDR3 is TGCAGCCACTGGGGGACTAGGGGCGAGCAGTACTTC.

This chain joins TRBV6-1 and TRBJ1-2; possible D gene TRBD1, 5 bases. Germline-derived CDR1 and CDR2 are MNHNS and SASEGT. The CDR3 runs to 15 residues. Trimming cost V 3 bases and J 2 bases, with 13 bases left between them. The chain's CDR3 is CASSDRAGGNYGYTF. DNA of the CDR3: TGTGCCAGCAGTGACAGGGCAGGCGGGAACTATGGCTACACCTTC.

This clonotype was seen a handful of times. Here the CDR3 DNA reads TGTGCCAGCAGCTCAAGGAACTCTGGGGCCAACGTCCTGACTTTC. Amino acid sequence: CASSSRNSGANVLTF. This rearrangement joins TRBV7-2 to TRBJ2-6; D is unclear. Germline assignment: CDR1 SGHTA and CDR2 FQGNSA. This CDR3 comprises 15 residues. Trimming shortened V by 4 bases and J by 0 bases, and 7 bases separated the two germline ends.

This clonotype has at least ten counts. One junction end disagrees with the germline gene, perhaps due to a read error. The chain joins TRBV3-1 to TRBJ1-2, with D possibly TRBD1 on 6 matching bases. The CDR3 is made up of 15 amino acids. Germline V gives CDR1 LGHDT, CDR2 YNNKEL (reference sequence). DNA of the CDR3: TGTGCCAGCAGCCAAGGGCTGGGGGGCAACTATGGCTACTCCTTC. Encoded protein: CASSQGLGGNYGYSF. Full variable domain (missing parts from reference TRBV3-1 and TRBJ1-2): DTAVSQTPKYLVTQMGNDKSIKCEQNLGHDTMYWYKQDSKKFLKIMFSYNNKELIINETVPNRFSPKSPDKAHLNLHINSLELGDSAVYFCASSQGLGGNYGYSFGSGTRLTVV.

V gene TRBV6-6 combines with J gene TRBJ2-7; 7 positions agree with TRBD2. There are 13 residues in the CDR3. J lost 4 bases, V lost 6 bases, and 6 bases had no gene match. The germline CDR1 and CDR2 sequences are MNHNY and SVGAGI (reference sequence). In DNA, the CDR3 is TGTGCCAGCAGGAACCTAGCGGAGTACGAGCAGTACTTC. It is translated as CASRNLAEYEQYF.

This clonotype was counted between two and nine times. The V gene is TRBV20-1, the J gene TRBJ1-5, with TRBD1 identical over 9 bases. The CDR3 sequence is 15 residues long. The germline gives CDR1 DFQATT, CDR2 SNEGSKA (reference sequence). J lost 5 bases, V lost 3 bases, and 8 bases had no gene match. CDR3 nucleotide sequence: TGCAGTGCTAGGCCGGACAGGGGTCGATATCAGCCCCAGCATTTT. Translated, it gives CSARPDRGRYQPQHF.

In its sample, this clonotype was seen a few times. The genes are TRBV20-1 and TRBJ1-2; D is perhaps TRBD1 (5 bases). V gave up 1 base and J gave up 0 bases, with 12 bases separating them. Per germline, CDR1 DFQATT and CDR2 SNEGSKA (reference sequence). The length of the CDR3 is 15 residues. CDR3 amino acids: CSARVRGEANYGYTF. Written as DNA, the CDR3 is TGCAGTGCTAGAGTGCGGGGGGAAGCTAACTATGGCTACACCTTC.

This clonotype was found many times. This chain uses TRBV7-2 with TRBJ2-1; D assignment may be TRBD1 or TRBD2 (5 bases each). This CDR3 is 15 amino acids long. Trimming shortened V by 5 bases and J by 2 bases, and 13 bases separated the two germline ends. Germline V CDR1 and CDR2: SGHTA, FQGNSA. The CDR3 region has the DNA TGTGCCAGCAGCCCACCGGGGCTAACCTACAATGAGCAGTTCTTC. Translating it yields CASSPPGLTYNEQFF. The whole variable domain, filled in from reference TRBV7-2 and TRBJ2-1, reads GAGVSQSPSNKVTEKGKDVELRCDPISGHTALYWYRQSLGQGLEFLIYFQGNSAPDKSGLPSDRFSAERTGGSVSTLTIQRTQQEDSAVYLCASSPPGLTYNEQFFGPGTRLTVL.

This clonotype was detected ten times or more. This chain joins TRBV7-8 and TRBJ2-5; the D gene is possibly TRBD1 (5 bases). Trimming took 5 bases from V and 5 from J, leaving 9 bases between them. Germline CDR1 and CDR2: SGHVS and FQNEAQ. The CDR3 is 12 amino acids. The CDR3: CASSPTGETQYF. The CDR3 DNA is TGTGCCAGCAGCCCCACAGGCGAGACCCAGTACTTC.

CDR3: CSGRTGNYEQYF. As DNA, the CDR3 is TGCAGCGGCCGGACAGGGAACTACGAGCAGTACTTC. This chain connects TRBV29-1 to TRBJ2-7; 8 bases are shared with TRBD1. This CDR3 spans 12 amino acids. With V trimmed by 7 bases and J by 3 bases, 5 bases remained unmatched. CDR1 is SQVTM, CDR2 ANQGSEA, per germline.

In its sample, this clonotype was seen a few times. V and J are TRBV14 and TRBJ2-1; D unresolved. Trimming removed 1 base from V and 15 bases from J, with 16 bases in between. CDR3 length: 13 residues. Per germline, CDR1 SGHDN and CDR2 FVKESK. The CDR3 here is CASSQVGSGPGFF. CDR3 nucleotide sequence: TGTGCCAGCAGCCAAGTCGGGTCCGGGCCGGGGTTCTTC.

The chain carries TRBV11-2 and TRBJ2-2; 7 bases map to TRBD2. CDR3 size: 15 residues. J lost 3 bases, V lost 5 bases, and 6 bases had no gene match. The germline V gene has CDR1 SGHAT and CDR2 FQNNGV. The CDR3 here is CASSQGLKYTGELFF. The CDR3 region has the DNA TGTGCCAGCAGCCAGGGACTAAAGTACACCGGGGAGCTGTTTTTT.

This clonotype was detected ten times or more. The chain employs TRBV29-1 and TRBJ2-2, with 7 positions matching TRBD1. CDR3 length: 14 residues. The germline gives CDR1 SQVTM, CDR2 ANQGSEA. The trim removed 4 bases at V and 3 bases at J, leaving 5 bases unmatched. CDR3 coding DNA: TGCAGCGTTGGGACAGGTCTATACACCGGGGAGCTGTTTTTT. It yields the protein CSVGTGLYTGELFF.

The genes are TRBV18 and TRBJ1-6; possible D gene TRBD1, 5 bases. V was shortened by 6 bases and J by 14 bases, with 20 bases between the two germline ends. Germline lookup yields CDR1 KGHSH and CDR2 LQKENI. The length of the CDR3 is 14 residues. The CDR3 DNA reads TGTGCCAGCTCCAATCAGGCCCCCGAAGGGGCCCTCCACTTT. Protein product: CASSNQAPEGALHF. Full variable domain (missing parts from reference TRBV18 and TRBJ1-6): NAGVMQNPRHLVRRRGQEARLRCSPMKGHSHVYWYRQLPEEGLKFMVYLQKENIIDESGMPKERFSAEFPKEGPSILRIQQVVRGDSAAYFCASSNQAPEGALHFGNGTRLTVT.

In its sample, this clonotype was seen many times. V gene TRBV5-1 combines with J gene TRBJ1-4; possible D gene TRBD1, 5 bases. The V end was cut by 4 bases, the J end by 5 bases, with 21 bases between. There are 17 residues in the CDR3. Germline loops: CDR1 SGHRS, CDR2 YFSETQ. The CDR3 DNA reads TGCGCCAGCAGCCCCCCTATATTTATCAGGGCGAATGAAAAACTGTTTTTT. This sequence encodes CASSPPIFIRANEKLFF.

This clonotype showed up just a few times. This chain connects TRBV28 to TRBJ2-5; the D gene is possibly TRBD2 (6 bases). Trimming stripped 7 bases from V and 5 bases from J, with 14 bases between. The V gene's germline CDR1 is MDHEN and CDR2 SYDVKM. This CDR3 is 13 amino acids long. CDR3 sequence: CASIRAAGETQYF. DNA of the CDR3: TGTGCCAGCATAAGAGCGGCGGGGGAGACCCAGTACTTC.

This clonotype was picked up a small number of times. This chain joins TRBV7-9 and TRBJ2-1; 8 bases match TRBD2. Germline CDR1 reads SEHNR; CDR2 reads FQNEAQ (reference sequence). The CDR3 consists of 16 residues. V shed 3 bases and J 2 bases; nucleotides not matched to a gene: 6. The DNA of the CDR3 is TGTGCCAGCAGCTTGAGGAAACTAGCGGCCTACAATGAGCAGTTCTTC. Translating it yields CASSLRKLAAYNEQFF.

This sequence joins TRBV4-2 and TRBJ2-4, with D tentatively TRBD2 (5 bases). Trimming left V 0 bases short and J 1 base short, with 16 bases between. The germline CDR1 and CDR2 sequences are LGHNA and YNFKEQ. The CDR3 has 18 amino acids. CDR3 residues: CASSQDGWEREAKNIQYF. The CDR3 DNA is TGTGCCAGCAGCCAAGATGGTTGGGAAAGGGAGGCCAAAAACATTCAGTACTTC.

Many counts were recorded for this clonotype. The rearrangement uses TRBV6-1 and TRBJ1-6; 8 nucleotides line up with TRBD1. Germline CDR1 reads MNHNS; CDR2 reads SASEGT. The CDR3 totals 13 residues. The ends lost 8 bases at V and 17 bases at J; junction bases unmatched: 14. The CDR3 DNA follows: TGTGCCAGCGCCGGACAGGGAGTTGGCAGGATCCACTTT. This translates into CASAGQGVGRIHF.

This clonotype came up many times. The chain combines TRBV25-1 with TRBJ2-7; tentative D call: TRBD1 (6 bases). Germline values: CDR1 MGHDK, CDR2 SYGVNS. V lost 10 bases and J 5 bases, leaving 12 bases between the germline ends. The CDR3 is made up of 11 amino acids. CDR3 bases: TGTGCCACCGCGACAGGAGACGAGCAGTACTTC. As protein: CATATGDEQYF.

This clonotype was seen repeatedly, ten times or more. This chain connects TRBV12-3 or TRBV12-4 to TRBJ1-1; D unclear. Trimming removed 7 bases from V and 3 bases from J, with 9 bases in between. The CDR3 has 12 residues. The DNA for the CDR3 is TGTGCCAGCAAGGGCCCGGACACTGAAGCTTTCTTT. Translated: CASKGPDTEAFF.

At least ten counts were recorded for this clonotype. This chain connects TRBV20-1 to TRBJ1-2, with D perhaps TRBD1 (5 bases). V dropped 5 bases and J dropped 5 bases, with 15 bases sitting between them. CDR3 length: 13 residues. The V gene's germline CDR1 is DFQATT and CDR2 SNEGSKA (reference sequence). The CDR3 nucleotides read TGCAGTGCTCCACGGGGCAGTATGTATGGCTACACCTTC. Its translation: CSAPRGSMYGYTF.

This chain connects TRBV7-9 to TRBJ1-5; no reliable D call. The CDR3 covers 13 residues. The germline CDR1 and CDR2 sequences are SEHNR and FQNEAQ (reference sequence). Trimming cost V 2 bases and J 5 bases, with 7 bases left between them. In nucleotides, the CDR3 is TGTGCCAGCAGCTTAAGCTCCGATCAGCCCCAGCATTTT. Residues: CASSLSSDQPQHF.

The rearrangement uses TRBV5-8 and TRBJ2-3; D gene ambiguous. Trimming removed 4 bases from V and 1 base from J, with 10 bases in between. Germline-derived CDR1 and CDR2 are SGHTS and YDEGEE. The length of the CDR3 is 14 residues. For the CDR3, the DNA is TGTGCCAGCAGCCGAGGACCTGGCACAGATACGCAGTATTTT. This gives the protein CASSRGPGTDTQYF.

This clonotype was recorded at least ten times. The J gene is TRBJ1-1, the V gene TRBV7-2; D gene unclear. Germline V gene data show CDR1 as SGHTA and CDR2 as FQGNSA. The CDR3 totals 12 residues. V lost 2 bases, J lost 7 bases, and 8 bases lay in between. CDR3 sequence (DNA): TGTGCCAGCAGCTTATTCGGGGTTGAAGCTTTCTTT. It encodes CASSLFGVEAFF.

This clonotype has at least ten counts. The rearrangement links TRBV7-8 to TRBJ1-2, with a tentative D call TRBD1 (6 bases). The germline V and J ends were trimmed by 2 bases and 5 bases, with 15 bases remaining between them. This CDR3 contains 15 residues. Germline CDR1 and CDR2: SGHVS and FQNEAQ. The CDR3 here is CASSLRDTDLYGYTF. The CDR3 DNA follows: TGTGCCAGCAGCTTACGGGACACGGACCTGTATGGCTACACCTTC.